This TCR beta chain was obtained from a study of PD-1 blockade in classical Hodgkin lymphoma. The protocol was immunoSEQ multiplex PCR, while the TCRdb copy is restricted to in-frame clones and leaves out a portion. This sample has 20,000 to 30,000 clones, with over 65% found just once. Study results and caveats: Prior therapy or disease activity may underlie the repertoire differences, whose causes remain undefined. It was among complete responders that baseline diversity resembled that of newly diagnosed patients. Researchers reported that CD4+ TCR diversity, though not CD8+, rose significantly by C4D1.

Relapse after autologous stem cell transplantation occurred in every patient, and brentuximab vedotin exposure varied. V was clipped by 5 bases and J by 2 bases, with 19 bases between them. The CDR3 runs to 17 residues. Germline lookup yields CDR1 MDHEN and CDR2 SYDVKM. Details on this clone: The antigen is undetermined.

This TCR derives from a human donor with classical Hodgkin lymphoma. This chain uses TRBV28 with TRBJ2-1; possibly TRBD1 for D (6 bases). The sequencing here drew on peripheral blood mononuclear cells (PBMCs), taken before the second cycle of nivolumab. The CDR3 DNA sequence: TGTGCCAGCAGTCAGCCACCCGGGACAAAAACCTACAATGAGCAGTTCTTC. This sequence encodes CASSQPPGTKTYNEQFF.